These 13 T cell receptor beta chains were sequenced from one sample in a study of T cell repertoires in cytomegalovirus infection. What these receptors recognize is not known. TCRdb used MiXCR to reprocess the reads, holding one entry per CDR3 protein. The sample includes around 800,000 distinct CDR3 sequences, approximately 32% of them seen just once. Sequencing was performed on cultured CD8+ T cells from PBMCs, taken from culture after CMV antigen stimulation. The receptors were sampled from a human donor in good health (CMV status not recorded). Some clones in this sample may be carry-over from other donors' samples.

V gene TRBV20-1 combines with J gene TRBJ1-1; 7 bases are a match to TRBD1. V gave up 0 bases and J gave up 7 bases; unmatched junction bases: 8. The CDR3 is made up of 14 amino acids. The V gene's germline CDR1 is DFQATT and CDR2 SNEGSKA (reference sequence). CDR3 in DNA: TGCAGTGCTAGAGACTTGGGGGGACAGCTTGAAGCTTTCTTT. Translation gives CSARDLGGQLEAFF.

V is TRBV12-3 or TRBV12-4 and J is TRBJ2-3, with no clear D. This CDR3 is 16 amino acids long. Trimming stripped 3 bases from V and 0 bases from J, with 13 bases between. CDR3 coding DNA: TGTGCCAGCAGTTTTCGATCCGGGTCTAGCACAGATACGCAGTATTTT. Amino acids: CASSFRSGSSTDTQYF.

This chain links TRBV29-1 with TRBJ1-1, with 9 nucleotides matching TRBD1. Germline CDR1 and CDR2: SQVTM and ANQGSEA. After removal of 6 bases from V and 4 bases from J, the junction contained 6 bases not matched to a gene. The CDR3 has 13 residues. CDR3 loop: CSVDRGWGTEAFF. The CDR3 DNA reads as TGCAGCGTGGACAGGGGTTGGGGCACTGAAGCTTTCTTT.

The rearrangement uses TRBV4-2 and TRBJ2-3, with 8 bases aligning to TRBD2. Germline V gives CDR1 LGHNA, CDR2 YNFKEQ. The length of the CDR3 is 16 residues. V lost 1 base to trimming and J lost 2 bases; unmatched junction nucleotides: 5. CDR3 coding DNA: TGTGCCAGCAGCCAAGCGGGCGGGGGGTTCACAGATACGCAGTATTTT. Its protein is CASSQAGGGFTDTQYF.

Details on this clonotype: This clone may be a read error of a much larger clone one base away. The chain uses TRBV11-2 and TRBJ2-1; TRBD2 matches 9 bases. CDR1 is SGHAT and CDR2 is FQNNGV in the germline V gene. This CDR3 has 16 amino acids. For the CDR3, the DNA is TGTGCCAACAGCCCGAGCGGGGGGCTTTCCTACAATGAGCAGTTCTTC. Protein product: CANSPSGGLSYNEQFF.

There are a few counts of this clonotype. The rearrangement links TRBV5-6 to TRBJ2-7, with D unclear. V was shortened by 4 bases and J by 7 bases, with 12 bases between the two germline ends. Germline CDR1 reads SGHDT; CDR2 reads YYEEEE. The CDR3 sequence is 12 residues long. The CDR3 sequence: CASSVWASEQYF. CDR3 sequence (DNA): TGTGCCAGCAGCGTATGGGCCAGTGAGCAGTACTTC.

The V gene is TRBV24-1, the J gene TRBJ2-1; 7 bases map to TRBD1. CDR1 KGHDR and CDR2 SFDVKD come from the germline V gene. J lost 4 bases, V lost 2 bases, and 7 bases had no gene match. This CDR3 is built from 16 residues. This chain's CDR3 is CATSDSKGQPYNEQFF. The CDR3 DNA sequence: TGTGCCACCAGTGATTCTAAGGGACAGCCTTACAATGAGCAGTTCTTC.

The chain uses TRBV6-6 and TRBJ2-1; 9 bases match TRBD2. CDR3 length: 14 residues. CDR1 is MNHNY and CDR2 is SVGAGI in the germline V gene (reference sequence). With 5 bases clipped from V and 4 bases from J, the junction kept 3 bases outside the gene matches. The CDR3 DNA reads TGTGCCAGCAGTATAGCGGGGGAGTACAATGAGCAGTTCTTC. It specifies CASSIAGEYNEQFF.

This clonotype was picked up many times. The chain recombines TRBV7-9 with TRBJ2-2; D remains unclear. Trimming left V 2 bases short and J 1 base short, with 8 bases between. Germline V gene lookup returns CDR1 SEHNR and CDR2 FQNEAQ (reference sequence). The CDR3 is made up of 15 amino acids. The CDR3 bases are TGTGCCAGCAGCTTATTTCAAGAGAACACCGGGGAGCTGTTTTTT. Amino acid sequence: CASSLFQENTGELFF.

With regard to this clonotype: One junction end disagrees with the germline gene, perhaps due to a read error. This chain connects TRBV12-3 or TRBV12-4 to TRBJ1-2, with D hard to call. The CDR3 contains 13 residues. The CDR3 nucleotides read TGTGCCAGCAGTTTAGGGTGGACGCTCTCTAGCCCCTTC. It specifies CASSLGWTLSSPF.

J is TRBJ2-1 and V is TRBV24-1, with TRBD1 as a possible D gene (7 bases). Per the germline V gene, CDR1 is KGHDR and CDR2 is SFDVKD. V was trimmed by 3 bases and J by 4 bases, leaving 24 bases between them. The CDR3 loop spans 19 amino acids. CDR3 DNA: TGTGCCACCAGTGATCCTGACAGGGACTTGGACCCTTTTTACAATGAGCAGTTCTTC. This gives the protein CATSDPDRDLDPFYNEQFF.

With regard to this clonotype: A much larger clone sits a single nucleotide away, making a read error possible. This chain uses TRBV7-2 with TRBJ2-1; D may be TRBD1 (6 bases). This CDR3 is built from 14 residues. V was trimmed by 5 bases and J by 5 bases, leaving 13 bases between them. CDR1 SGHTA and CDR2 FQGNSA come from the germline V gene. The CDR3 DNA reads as TGTGCCAGCAGCCCTCACAGGGAGAACAATGAGCAGTTCTTC. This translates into CASSPHRENNEQFF.

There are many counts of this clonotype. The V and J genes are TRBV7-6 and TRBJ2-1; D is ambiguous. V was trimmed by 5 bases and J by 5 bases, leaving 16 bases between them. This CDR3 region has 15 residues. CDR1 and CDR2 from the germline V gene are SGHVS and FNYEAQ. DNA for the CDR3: TGTGCCAGCAGCCCACTCCCCGGTCCCCACAATGAGCAGTTCTTC. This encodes CASSPLPGPHNEQFF.